The 8 T cell receptor beta chains reported below all come from one sample, sequenced in a study of blood T cells in healthy people across ages (dated by TCRdb to 2015 to 2017). Library creation used 5' RACE. The listed sequencing device is Illumina HiSeq 2500. The second PCR ran for about 7 to 11 cycles and used a J-beta primer mix along with a sample-barcoded 5' primer. The raw public data were reprocessed by TCRdb itself: fastp quality trimming at Q25, MiXCR clonotype calling, in-frame beta chains only. All rows with the same CDR3 protein become a single entry with the most common DNA and genes. In this sample the table shows 550,000 to 600,000 distinct CDR3 sequences, around 48% of which occur a single time. The ten largest make up under 30% of the sample. Sequenced sample: blood. The receptors shown here come from a man older than 75 in good health.

The V and J genes are TRBV7-2 and TRBJ2-1; D is possibly TRBD2 (5 bases). The CDR3 has 13 residues. V was pared by 5 bases and J by 8 bases, with 13 bases between. CDR1 SGHTA and CDR2 FQGNSA come from the germline V gene. In nucleotides, the CDR3 is TGTGCCAGCAGCCCTACTAGGGTCCATGAGCAGTTCTTC. Its protein product is CASSPTRVHEQFF. Full variable domain (missing parts from reference TRBV7-2 and TRBJ2-1): GAGVSQSPSNKVTEKGKDVELRCDPISGHTALYWYRQSLGQGLEFLIYFQGNSAPDKSGLPSDRFSAERTGGSVSTLTIQRTQQEDSAVYLCASSPTRVHEQFFGPGTRLTVL.

The rearrangement joins TRBV6-2 or TRBV6-3 to TRBJ2-7, with 8 positions matching TRBD2. The CDR3 spans 15 residues. Germline V gives CDR1 MNHEY, CDR2 SVGEGT. J was trimmed by 4 bases and V by 4 bases; bases with no gene match: 9. CDR3 sequence: CASSSQSGSRYEQYF. CDR3 DNA: TGTGCCAGCAGTTCCCAGAGCGGGAGTCGGTACGAGCAGTACTTC.

The chain joins TRBV15 to TRBJ1-5, with D uncertain. Germline loops: CDR1 LNHNV, CDR2 YYDKDF (reference sequence). This CDR3 is built from 12 residues. V lost 8 bases and J 4 bases, leaving 9 bases between the germline ends. CDR3 in amino acids: CATANPNQPQHF. The CDR3 coding sequence is TGTGCCACCGCGAACCCTAATCAGCCCCAGCATTTT.

V and J are TRBV7-9 and TRBJ2-5; 11 nucleotides agree with TRBD2. Matching the DNA end better, TRBJ2-7 makes the J call doubtful. Germline V gives CDR1 SEHNR, CDR2 FQNEAQ (reference sequence). CDR3 size: 20 residues. The CDR3 DNA is TGTGCCAGCAGCTTCTCCGGGGGTGTTAGCGGGAGGGCCTCGGTTCTCGAGCAGTACTTC. Translation: CASSFSGGVSGRASVLEQYF.

The table lists this clonotype with a few counts. The rearrangement joins TRBV5-1 to TRBJ2-1; D is undetermined. V was trimmed by 0 bases and J by 7 bases, leaving 11 bases between them. This CDR3 has 14 residues. Germline assignment: CDR1 SGHRS and CDR2 YFSETQ. CDR3 nucleotide sequence: TGCGCCAGCAGCTTGGACTTTCCCCTAAATGAGCAGTTCTTC. Protein sequence: CASSLDFPLNEQFF.

This clonotype was detected a few times. The chain combines TRBV27 with TRBJ1-2; D unclear. In germline, CDR1 is MNHEY, CDR2 SMNVEV (reference sequence). Trimming shortened V by 6 bases and J by 0 bases, and 14 bases separated the two germline ends. This CDR3 comprises 15 residues. The CDR3 DNA sequence: TGTGCCAGCAGCTGGGAGGGCAGCGCTAACTATGGCTACACCTTC. It translates to CASSWEGSANYGYTF.

This clonotype was detected only a few times. The J gene is TRBJ1-5, the V gene TRBV6-2 or TRBV6-3; D ambiguous. Trimming shortened V by 4 bases and J by 7 bases, and 8 bases separated the two germline ends. CDR3 length equals 12 residues. In germline, CDR1 is MNHEY, CDR2 SVGEGT. Here the CDR3 DNA reads TGTGCCAGCAGTTTGTTGGGGCAGCCCCAGCATTTT. Protein product: CASSLLGQPQHF.

The J gene is TRBJ2-3, the V gene TRBV28, with TRBD2 identical over 15 bases. The CDR3 runs to 18 residues. V lost 5 bases to trimming and J lost 6 bases; unmatched junction nucleotides: 12. Looked up from germline, CDR1 is MDHEN and CDR2 is SYDVKM. CDR3 nucleotides: TGTGCCAGCAGTACTCGACCGGGACTAGCGGGAGGAACGGATACGCAGTATTTT. Amino acids: CASSTRPGLAGGTDTQYF.